The 20 T cell receptor beta chains presented below share a single source sample, sequenced in a study of T-cell memory formation after mild COVID-19. TCRdb passed the 5' RACE reads through MiXCR, listing each CDR3 protein once. This table holds a few hundred thousand distinct CDR3 sequences, approximately 15% found once. Sequencing input: PBMCs or a T cell subset sorted from them (not recorded which). These receptors all come from a man aged 18-30 years who had mild COVID-19 (a few samples of this study predate the infection). Cell type and time point are not known.

This clonotype appeared a few times. The rearrangement uses TRBV28 and TRBJ1-2, with D perhaps TRBD1 (6 bases). Germline V gene lookup returns CDR1 MDHEN and CDR2 SYDVKM. Trimming removed 9 bases at V and 3 bases at J, with 11 bases between. The CDR3 is 12 amino acids. The CDR3: CASSGGHYGYTF. The CDR3 coding sequence is TGTGCCAGTAGCGGGGGGCACTATGGCTACACCTTC.

A few counts support this clonotype. The chain combines TRBV6-5 with TRBJ1-3; 8 bases agree with TRBD1. J gave up 2 bases and V 5 bases, and 5 bases lay outside the gene matches. CDR1 MNHEY and CDR2 SVGAGI come from the germline V gene. This CDR3 is 15 amino acids long. CDR3 in amino acids: CASSSTGGAGNTIYF. DNA for the CDR3: TGTGCCAGCAGTAGCACAGGGGGGGCTGGAAACACCATATATTTT.

The chain recombines TRBV21-1 with TRBJ1-2; TRBD1 is the table's D call, not checked against the DNA. TRBV21-1 is labeled a pseudogene. The CDR3 consists of 13 residues. CDR3 in amino acids: CASRRRGDYGYTF. The CDR3 region has the DNA TGTGCCAGCAGACGCAGGGGGGACTATGGCTACACCTTC.

The J gene is TRBJ2-5, the V gene TRBV5-1, with 16 bases fitting TRBD2. Losses at the gene ends were 7 bases for V and 1 base for J; bases not matched to a gene: 7. Germline assignment: CDR1 SGHRS and CDR2 YFSETQ. CDR3 length equals 17 residues. The CDR3 bases are TGCGCCAGCCACGGGACTAGCGGGGGGGCTGGCCAAGAGACCCAGTACTTC. Translating it yields CASHGTSGGAGQETQYF.

The chain couples TRBV20-1 to TRBJ2-2; 10 bases line up with TRBD2. The CDR3 is 16 residues long. Germline trimming cut 0 bases from V and 3 bases from J; bases unmatched to any gene: 4. CDR1 DFQATT and CDR2 SNEGSKA come from the germline V gene (reference sequence). CDR3 DNA: TGCAGTGCTAGAGATCAACTAGCGGGGTACACCGGGGAGCTGTTTTTT. Its translation is CSARDQLAGYTGELFF.

There are a few counts of this clonotype. The V and J genes are TRBV20-1 and TRBJ2-5, with 8 bases that match TRBD1. J gave up 5 bases and V 5 bases, and 7 bases lay outside the gene matches. This CDR3 comprises 13 residues. Germline CDR1 DFQATT, CDR2 SNEGSKA (reference sequence). The CDR3 here is CSAGQGAKETQYF. The CDR3 nucleotides read TGCAGTGCTGGCCAGGGGGCCAAGGAGACCCAGTACTTC.

The chain uses TRBV2 and TRBJ2-3; tentative D call: TRBD1 (6 bases). Between the trimmed V and J ends, which lost 8 bases and 3 bases, there was a span of 12 bases. Per the germline V gene, CDR1 is SNHLY and CDR2 is FYNNEI. The length of the CDR3 is 13 residues. CDR3 protein: CASSTRGTDTQYF. The CDR3 DNA reads as TGTGCCAGCTCGACCAGGGGAACAGATACGCAGTATTTT.

This clonotype was observed at least ten times. The V gene is TRBV6-5, the J gene TRBJ2-1; D is perhaps TRBD1 or TRBD2 (5 bases each). V dropped 2 bases and J dropped 5 bases, with 7 bases sitting between them. The germline V gene has CDR1 MNHEY and CDR2 SVGAGI. This CDR3 comprises 13 residues. CDR3 in DNA: TGTGCCAGCAGTTACCCGGGACACAATGAGCAGTTCTTC. Translated, it gives CASSYPGHNEQFF.

This clonotype was counted only a few times. This chain uses TRBV7-9 with TRBJ1-1, with D unclear. The V end lost 5 bases, the J end lost 4 bases, and 14 bases lay between the germline ends. The germline gives CDR1 SEHNR, CDR2 FQNEAQ (reference sequence). This CDR3 comprises 14 residues. The DNA of the CDR3 is TGTGCCAGCAGCCGACGGCAGATGAGCACTGAAGCTTTCTTT. Protein product: CASSRRQMSTEAFF.

A few counts support this clonotype. DNA for the CDR3: TGTGCCAGCAGCTCGGACGGTACCTACGAGCAGTACTTC. Amino acids: CASSSDGTYEQYF. The chain links TRBV5-5 to TRBJ2-7; no clear D gene. The CDR3 extends over 13 amino acids. V was trimmed by 3 bases and J by 2 bases, leaving 9 bases between them. CDR1 is SGHKS, CDR2 YYEKEE, per germline (reference sequence).

The rearrangement uses TRBV14 and TRBJ1-1; D unclear. Germline CDR1 is SGHDN and CDR2 is FVKESK. CDR3 length equals 13 residues. V shed 5 bases and J shed 1 base, with 8 bases lying between them. Here the CDR3 reads CASSIDPNTEAFF. The CDR3 bases are TGTGCCAGCAGCATCGACCCGAACACTGAAGCTTTCTTT.

This clonotype came up many times. The chain carries TRBV24-1 and TRBJ1-2; the D gene is possibly TRBD1 (6 bases). V lost 7 bases to trimming and J lost 8 bases, with 16 bases between them. This CDR3 has 13 residues. Looked up from germline, CDR1 is KGHDR and CDR2 is SFDVKD. The CDR3: CATRDPGEGGYTF. CDR3 DNA sequence: TGTGCCACCAGGGATCCAGGGGAGGGAGGCTACACCTTC.

The chain combines TRBV6-5 with TRBJ1-2; D is uncertain. The length of the CDR3 is 14 residues. V gave up 7 bases and J gave up 1 base, with 13 bases separating them. In germline, CDR1 is MNHEY, CDR2 SVGAGI. CDR3 loop: CASIIRPFNYGYTF. The CDR3 DNA sequence: TGTGCCAGCATCATTAGGCCATTTAACTATGGCTACACCTTC.

The chain joins TRBV7-2 to TRBJ1-6, with unresolved D. CDR3 length equals 17 residues. The V and J ends lost 4 bases and 3 bases respectively, with 16 bases between them. CDR1 and CDR2 from the germline V gene are SGHTA and FQGNSA. The CDR3, as DNA: TGTGCCAGCAGCTCCCGGGGAGGGCGGCTCTATAATTCACCCCTCCACTTT. This translates into CASSSRGGRLYNSPLHF.

This clonotype turned up a few times. V is TRBV5-5 and J is TRBJ2-7; D gene unclear. Trimming pared 4 bases from V and 2 bases from J, leaving 13 bases between. The CDR3 consists of 14 residues. CDR1 is SGHKS and CDR2 is YYEKEE in the germline V gene (reference sequence). The chain's CDR3 is CASSPPPIPYEQYF. CDR3 DNA sequence: TGTGCCAGCAGCCCCCCGCCGATCCCCTACGAGCAGTACTTC.

In this sample, this clonotype turned up a few times. The chain is built from TRBV7-3 and TRBJ2-3; perhaps TRBD2 as D (5 bases). The CDR3 spans 14 residues. The V gene's germline CDR1 is SGHTA and CDR2 FQGTGA. V lost 8 bases, J lost 4 bases, and 16 bases lay in between. The CDR3 DNA follows: TGTGCCAGCGCCCCTCGGGGTAGGCCAGATACGCAGTATTTT. It specifies CASAPRGRPDTQYF.

Here the CDR3 DNA reads TGTGCCATCAGTGGGAGCGACAGGGAGTCGAATGAGCAGTTCTTC. Its translation: CAISGSDRESNEQFF. V and J are TRBV10-3 and TRBJ2-1, with 7 bases matching TRBD1. The CDR3 length is 15 residues. In germline, CDR1 is ENHRY, CDR2 SYGVKD. Germline trimming cut 4 bases from V and 7 bases from J; bases unmatched to any gene: 10.

This clonotype showed up just a few times. V gene TRBV18 combines with J gene TRBJ2-5; TRBD2 aligns across 8 bases. Per the germline V gene, CDR1 is KGHSH and CDR2 is LQKENI. This CDR3 has 15 amino acids. The J segment lost 4 bases and the V segment lost 6 bases, leaving 10 bases of the junction unmatched. The CDR3 loop is CASSPVAGNGETQYF. CDR3 bases: TGTGCCAGCTCTCCGGTAGCGGGGAACGGAGAGACCCAGTACTTC.

This clonotype was observed at least ten times. The V call is TRBV4-3, the J call TRBJ1-2, with D perhaps matching TRBD1 (6 bases). The CDR3 is made up of 16 amino acids. Germline V gene lookup returns CDR1 LGHNA and CDR2 YSLEER. Trimming cost V 0 bases and J 5 bases, with 16 bases left between them. DNA of the CDR3: TGCGCCAGCAGCCAAGATCCCCCGGGGGCAAATTATGGCTACACCTTC. This translates into CASSQDPPGANYGYTF.

Only a few counts were recorded for this clonotype. The chain combines TRBV7-6 with TRBJ2-5; D gene unclear. This CDR3 is built from 14 residues. The V end lost 2 bases, the J end lost 4 bases, and 11 bases lay between the germline ends. Germline V CDR1 and CDR2: SGHVS, FNYEAQ. The CDR3 DNA reads as TGTGCCAGCAGCTTATTGGTAGCCCCAGAGACCCAGTACTTC. Residues: CASSLLVAPETQYF.